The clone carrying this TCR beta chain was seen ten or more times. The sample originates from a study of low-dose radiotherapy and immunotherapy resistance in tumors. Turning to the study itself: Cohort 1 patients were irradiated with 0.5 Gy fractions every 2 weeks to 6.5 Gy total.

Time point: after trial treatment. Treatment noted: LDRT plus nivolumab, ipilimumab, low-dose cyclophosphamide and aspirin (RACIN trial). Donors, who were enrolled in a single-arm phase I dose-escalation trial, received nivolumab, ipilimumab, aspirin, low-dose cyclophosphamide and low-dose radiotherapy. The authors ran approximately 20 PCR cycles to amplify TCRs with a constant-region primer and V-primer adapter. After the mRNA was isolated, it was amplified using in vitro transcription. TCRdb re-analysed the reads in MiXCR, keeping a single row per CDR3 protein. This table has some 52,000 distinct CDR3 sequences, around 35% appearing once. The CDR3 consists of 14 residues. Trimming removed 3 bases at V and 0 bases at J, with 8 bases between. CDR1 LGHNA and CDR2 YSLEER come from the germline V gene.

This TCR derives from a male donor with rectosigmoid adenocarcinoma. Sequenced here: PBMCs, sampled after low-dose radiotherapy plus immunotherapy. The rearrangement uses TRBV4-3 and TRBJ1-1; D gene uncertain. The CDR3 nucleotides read TGCGCCAGCAGCCAGACTGATATGAACACTGAAGCTTTCTTT. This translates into CASSQTDMNTEAFF.